The sequence of this T cell receptor beta chain was determined in a study of siplizumab effects on memory and regulatory T cells. Assays examined roughly 100,000 TCR templates per sample. The assay was immunoSEQ multiplex PCR, and TCRdb's table has in-frame clones only and misses some. The data show some 100,000 clones, with roughly nine tenths seen just once and around 0.73% held by the top ten. Germline V gene data show CDR1 as SEHNR and CDR2 as FQNEAQ (reference sequence). The CDR3 length is 13 residues. V dropped 5 bases and J dropped 0 bases, with 7 bases sitting between them. A note on this clone: Its target is not known.

Study outcomes and limitations: Of the proliferating CD4+ or CD8+ clones, roughly 80-96% lacked a naive or memory phenotype that could be assigned.

Sequenced: Tregs sorted from blood. The rearrangement uses TRBV7-9 and TRBJ1-1; unclear D gene. The sequence came from a human donor in good health. The CDR3 bases are TGTGCCAGCAGCCACGCCATGAACACTGAAGCTTTCTTT. Its protein is CASSHAMNTEAFF. Full variable domain (remainder filled in from reference TRBV7-9 and TRBJ1-1): DTGVSQNPRHKITKRGQNVTFRCDPISEHNRLYWYRQTLGQGPEFLTYFQNEAQLEKSRLLSDRFSAERPKGSFSTLEIQRTEQGDSAMYLCASSHAMNTEAFFGQGTRLTVV.